This record covers a single T cell receptor beta chain. This record comes from a study of control samples from healthy donors and cancer patients. Trimming stripped 7 bases from V and 7 bases from J, with 20 bases between. The CDR3 totals 14 residues. CDR1 WSHSY and CDR2 SAAADI come from the germline V gene. Assay used: immunoSEQ multiplex PCR; TCRdb lists only in-frame clones, some missing. This sample has 95,000 to 100,000 clones, with around 89% found just once. The TCR comes from a man aged 25-45 years in good health. The chain links TRBV10-2 to TRBJ2-7, with a possible D match to TRBD2 (6 bases). The sequencing input was blood. DNA of the CDR3: TGCGCCAGCATTCGAGGTCGGGAGCGAGGGGAGCAGTACTTC. Translated: CASIRGRERGEQYF.